Listed below are T cell receptor beta chains from one sample, sequenced in a study of T cell responses to AZD1222 COVID-19 vaccine. Produced via immunoSEQ multiplex PCR; TCRdb's table is partial and in-frame only. The sample records around 100,000 clones, about nine tenths being singletons. The source material was peripheral blood, sampled on day 0 of AZD1222 vaccination. These receptors all stem from an adult in good health. The CDR3 runs from the conserved cysteine through the conserved F or W. D genes are given only for firm matches. Expanded clones get a size class; other rows say once, few or many, or leave the size out.

clone_size	v_call	d_call	j_call	cdr3_nt	cdr3_aa
.	TRBV7-9	.	TRBJ1-2	TGTGCCAGCAGCCTCCCCGGGGCTAACTATGGCTACACCTTC	CASSLPGANYGYTF
.	TRBV27	.	TRBJ1-2	TGTGCCAGCAGTTTTAGAAGGTTAGGGTATGGCTACACCTTC	CASSFRRLGYGYTF
.	TRBV4-3	TRBD1	TRBJ1-1	TGCGCCAGCAGCCCCCACAGGGGGGAGGCCACTGAAGCTTTCTTT	CASSPHRGEATEAFF
.	TRBV25-1	.	TRBJ1-2	TGTGCCAGCAGTGAGGGCCGCCTTGGCTACACTTTC	CASSEGRLGYTF
.	TRBV7-2	.	TRBJ1-1	TGTGCCAGCAGCTTAGGTGGGACGATGAACACTGAAGCTTTCTTT	CASSLGGTMNTEAFF
.	TRBV11-2	.	TRBJ1-2	TGTGCCAGCAGCTTTCCCCCCGGGACAAACTATAACTATGGCTACACCTTC	CASSFPPGTNYNYGYTF
once	TRBV11-2	.	TRBJ2-7	TGTGCCAGCAGCTTAGGGTTCCACGAGCAGTACTTC	CASSLGFHEQYF
.	TRBV5-1	.	TRBJ1-3	TGCGCCAGCAGCTCGGACGGACTAGCCATATATTTT	CASSSDGLAIYF
once	TRBV20-1	.	TRBJ2-7	TGCAGTCCCCTCCGCGGCTACGAGCAGTACTTC	CSPLRGYEQYF
once	TRBV15	TRBD2	TRBJ2-3	TGTGCCACCAGCAGGAAAGTAGCGGGGGGTCGAGGCGATACGCAGTATTTT	CATSRKVAGGRGDTQYF
.	TRBV30	.	TRBJ1-6	TGTGCCTGGAGACCGCCCGGGGCCCTGCGATCACCCCTCCACTTT	CAWRPPGALRSPLHF
.	TRBV5-1	.	TRBJ1-1	TGCGCCAGCAGCTTGGGTAACCTAATGAACACTGAAGCTTTCTTT	CASSLGNLMNTEAFF
.	TRBV3-1/TRBV3-2	.	TRBJ1-5	TGTGCCAGCAGCCAAGCCACAGGGCCCCAGCATTTT	CASSQATGPQHF
.	TRBV25-1	.	TRBJ2-6	TGTGCCAGCAGTGACAATATTTTGGGCTCTGGGGCCAACGTCCTGACTTTC	CASSDNILGSGANVLTF
.	TRBV7-8	.	TRBJ1-4	TGTGCCAGCACCCTGACAAGGACTCCCGGTGAAAAACTGTTTTTT	CASTLTRTPGEKLFF
.	TRBV18	.	TRBJ2-7	TGTGCCAGCTCCCCCACCTCCTACGAGCAGTACTTC	CASSPTSYEQYF
.	TRBV6-1	.	TRBJ1-5	TGTGCCAGCAGTGAAAGTGGGATCCCGGATGCGAATCAGCCCCAGCATTTT	CASSESGIPDANQPQHF
.	TRBV5-5	TRBD1	TRBJ2-7	TGTGCCAGCAGCCATCCTCTGGGGACAGGAACCTACGAGCAGTACTTC	CASSHPLGTGTYEQYF
.	TRBV3-1/TRBV3-2	TRBD2	TRBJ2-7	TGTGCCAGCAGCCCGGGAGGATTGGCCGCTTCGTCCTACGAGCAGTACTTC	CASSPGGLAASSYEQYF
.	TRBV3-1/TRBV3-2	.	TRBJ2-3	TGTGCCAGCAGGGGCTCCTCATACGGTAATAGAGATACGCAGTATTTT	CASRGSSYGNRDTQYF
.	TRBV9	.	TRBJ1-1	TGTGCCAGCAGCGTAGAAGCGAACACTGAAGCTTTCTTT	CASSVEANTEAFF
once	TRBV9	.	TRBJ1-4	TGTGCCAGCAGCGTAACCGGGGGAAATGAAAAACTGTTTTTT	CASSVTGGNEKLFF
.	TRBV27	.	TRBJ1-5	TGTGGGTCCGGACCCAAAGGACGGCCCCAGCATTTT	CGSGPKGRPQHF
.	TRBV6-1	.	TRBJ1-5	TGTGCCAGCAGTGAAGAGAGGGGTCAGCCCCAGCATTTT	CASSEERGQPQHF
.	TRBV2	.	TRBJ1-6	TGTGCCAGCAGTCACCGGGACAAAAAAGTCGAACTTTCACCCCTCCACTTT	CASSHRDKKVELSPLHF
.	TRBV7-3	TRBD1	TRBJ1-1	TGTGCCAGCAGCTTGACAGGGAGGGAAGCTTTCTTT	CASSLTGREAFF
.	TRBV12-3/TRBV12-4	.	TRBJ1-2	TGTGCCAGCAGCCAGGGAGACTATGGCTACACCTTC	CASSQGDYGYTF
.	TRBV5-1	TRBD2	TRBJ2-7	TGCGCCAGCAGCTTAGGACTAGCGGGTGCCTCCTACGAGCAGTACTTC	CASSLGLAGASYEQYF
.	TRBV12-3/TRBV12-4	.	TRBJ1-2	TGTGCCAGCAGTTTAGGAGAATATGGCTACACCTTC	CASSLGEYGYTF
.	TRBV6-5	.	TRBJ1-1	TGTGCCAGCAGTAGGGGGGACACTGAAGCTTTCTTT	CASSRGDTEAFF
.	TRBV7-6	TRBD1	TRBJ2-7	TGTGCCAGCAGCCCCAAAAACAGGGGGCGATCCTACGAGCAGTACTTC	CASSPKNRGRSYEQYF
.	TRBV6-5	.	TRBJ1-2	TGTGCCAGCAGCTCCCAAGGGGGGGGCTACACCTTC	CASSSQGGGYTF
.	TRBV6-5	TRBD1	TRBJ2-2	TGTGCCAGCAGTTACTCCCAGACAGGGAACGAGCTGTTTTTT	CASSYSQTGNELFF
.	TRBV28	.	TRBJ2-5	TGTGCCAGCCGACCACAGGGTGGACAGACCCAGTACTTC	CASRPQGGQTQYF
.	TRBV13	.	TRBJ1-3	TGTGCCAGCAGCTTAGGGATTCCAGGAGGAAACACCATATATTTT	CASSLGIPGGNTIYF
.	TRBV7-9	.	TRBJ1-2	TGTGCCAGCAGCCTACCGCGTGGCAGCGTAGGCACCACGAACTATGGCTACACCTTC	CASSLPRGSVGTTNYGYTF
.	TRBV4-2	.	TRBJ1-5	TGTGCCAGCAGCCAAGATTCCAGCAATCAGCCCCAGCATTTT	CASSQDSSNQPQHF
.	TRBV15	.	TRBJ1-2	TGTGCCACCAGCATTAGAGGGCGCAGATGGGACGGCTACACCTTC	CATSIRGRRWDGYTF
.	TRBV9	TRBD2	TRBJ2-2	TGTGCCAGCAGCCCGATCTCTAGCGGGGGGGCCACCGGGGAGCTGTTTTTT	CASSPISSGGATGELFF
.	TRBV13	.	TRBJ1-5	TGTGCCAGCAGCTTAGGCCGTCCCTTTGGACCCCAGCATTTT	CASSLGRPFGPQHF
.	TRBV7-6	.	TRBJ1-3	TGTGCCAGCAGCGCAATAGATCTCCGCTCTGGAAACACCATATATTTT	CASSAIDLRSGNTIYF
.	TRBV6-1	TRBD1	TRBJ1-4	TGTGCCAGCAGTGAAGCGCTGGGGGGACAGGAAAAACTGTTTTTT	CASSEALGGQEKLFF
.	TRBV7-8	TRBD1	TRBJ2-1	TGTGCCAGCAGCTTCAGGGGGAACAGTGAGCAGTTCTTC	CASSFRGNSEQFF
.	TRBV4-3	.	TRBJ2-5	TGCGCCAGCAGCCAAGACAGGGGCGGAGAGACCCAGTACTTC	CASSQDRGGETQYF
.	TRBV27	.	TRBJ2-7	TGTGCCAGCAGTTTATATGGGGACGAGCAGTACTTC	CASSLYGDEQYF